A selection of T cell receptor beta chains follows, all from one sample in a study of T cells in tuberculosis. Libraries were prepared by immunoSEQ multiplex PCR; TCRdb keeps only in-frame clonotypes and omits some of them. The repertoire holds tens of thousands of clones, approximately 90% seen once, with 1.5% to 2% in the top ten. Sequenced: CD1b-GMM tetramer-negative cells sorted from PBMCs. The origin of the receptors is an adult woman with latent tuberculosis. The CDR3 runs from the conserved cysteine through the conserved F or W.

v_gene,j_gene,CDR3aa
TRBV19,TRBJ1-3,CASRRADGNTIYF
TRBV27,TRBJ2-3,CASSFRGGPQYF
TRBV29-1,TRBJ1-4,CSVRTGYEKLFF
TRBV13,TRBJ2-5,CASSSFRDSQETQYF
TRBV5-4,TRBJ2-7,CASSSGVNSYEQYF
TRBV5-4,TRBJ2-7,CASSLESRTYEQYF
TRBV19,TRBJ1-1,CASSTVTGGTEAFF
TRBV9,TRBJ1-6,CASSDTWGGGSPLHF
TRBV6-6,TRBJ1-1,CASSYPGQNTEAFF
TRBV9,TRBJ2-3,CASSVEGAPGDTQYF
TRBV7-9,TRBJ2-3,CASSLGAGGPGDTQYF
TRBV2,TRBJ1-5,CASLGGWGNQPQHF
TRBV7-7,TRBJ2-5,CASSLGASGGETQYF
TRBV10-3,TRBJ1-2,CAIRDTGVGYGYTF
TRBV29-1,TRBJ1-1,CSVEDRDRVGRRTEAFF
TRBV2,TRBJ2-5,CASIRLDETQYF
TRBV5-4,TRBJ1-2,CASSSGMGYGYTF
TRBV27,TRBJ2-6,CASSSIRGLPGANVLTF
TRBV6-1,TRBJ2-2,CASSGSRAGELFF
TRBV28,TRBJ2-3,CASSPILAGVGLVTDTQYF
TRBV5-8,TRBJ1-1,CASSLVPGNTEAFF
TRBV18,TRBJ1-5,CASSPQTGNQPQHF
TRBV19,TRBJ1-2,CASSRTGQGNYGYTF
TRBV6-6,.,CASVHTSGVHEQYF
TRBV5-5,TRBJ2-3,CASSAGGTSSTDTQYF
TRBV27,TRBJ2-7,CASSLSEGYEQYF
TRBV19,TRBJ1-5,CASSSSGQGIGNQPQHF
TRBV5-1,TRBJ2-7,CASSLLAGGKPEQYF
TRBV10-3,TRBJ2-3,CAIKAGASTDTQYF
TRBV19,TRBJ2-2,CASRAGTGNTGELFF
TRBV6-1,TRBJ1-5,CASSEPPTGGSQPQHF
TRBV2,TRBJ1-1,CASSEEQGTEAFF
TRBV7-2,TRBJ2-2,CASSLNARLAGGHSGELFF
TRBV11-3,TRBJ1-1,CASSSGHLNTEAFF
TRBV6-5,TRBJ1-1,CASSRTGGNTEAFF
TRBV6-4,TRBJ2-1,CASSPTGQGDLFF
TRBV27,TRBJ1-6,CASGPPTGQSYNSPLHF
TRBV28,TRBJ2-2,CASSSGTSGVTGELFF
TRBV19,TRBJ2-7,CASSLQSRGYEQYF
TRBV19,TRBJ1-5,CASSIFGQGTHQPQHF
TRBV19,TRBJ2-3,CATSVSGTQYF
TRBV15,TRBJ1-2,CATSRDRGANYGYTF
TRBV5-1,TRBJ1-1,CASRQDLNTEAFF
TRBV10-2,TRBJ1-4,CASSYNRARNEKLFF
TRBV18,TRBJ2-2,CASSPYTGSTGELFF
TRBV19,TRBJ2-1,CASTQNTVAVNEQFF